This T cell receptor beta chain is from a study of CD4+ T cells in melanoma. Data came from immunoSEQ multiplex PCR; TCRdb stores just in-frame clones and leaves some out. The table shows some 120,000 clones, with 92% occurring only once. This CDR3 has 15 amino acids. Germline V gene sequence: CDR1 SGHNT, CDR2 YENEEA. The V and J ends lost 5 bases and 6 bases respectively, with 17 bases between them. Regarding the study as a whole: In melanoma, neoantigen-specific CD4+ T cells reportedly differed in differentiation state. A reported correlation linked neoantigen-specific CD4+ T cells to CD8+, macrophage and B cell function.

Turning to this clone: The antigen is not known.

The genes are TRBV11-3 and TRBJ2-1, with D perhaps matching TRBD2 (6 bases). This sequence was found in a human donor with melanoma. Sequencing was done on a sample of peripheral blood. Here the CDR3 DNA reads TGTGCCAGCAGCAGGGACTCCCTAACCGGCAATGAGCAGTTCTTC. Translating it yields CASSRDSLTGNEQFF. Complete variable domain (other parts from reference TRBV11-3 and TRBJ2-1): EAGVVQSPRYKIIEKKQPVAFWCNPISGHNTLYWYLQNLGQGPELLIRYENEEAVDDSQLPKDRFSAERLKGVDSTLKIQPAELGDSAVYLCASSRDSLTGNEQFFGPGTRLTVL.